This TCR beta chain originates from a study of OX40 agonist ivuxolimab in advanced cancers. Study details: Patients were treated with ivuxolimab, an agonistic anti-OX40 (CD134) antibody. Recorded diagnoses for dose-escalation patients were hepatocellular carcinoma, melanoma, renal cell or head and neck cancer. General study results and limits: Among T cells, CD8+ cells averaged more expanded clones than CD4+ cells.

Measured with immunoSEQ multiplex PCR; TCRdb has only the in-frame clones, and not every one. The table lists 25,000 to 35,000 clones, about 90% of them singletons, with around 15% in the top ten. Points on this clone: Its antigen is not identified.

V shed 1 base and J shed 4 bases, with 2 bases lying between them. The CDR3 sequence is 11 residues long. The V gene's germline CDR1 is WSHSY and CDR2 SAAADI. Blood draws occurred at baseline, cycle 4 day 1, and cycle 7 day 1. This clonotype was obtained from an adult with an advanced solid tumor such as melanoma, head and neck, liver or kidney cancer. The chain combines TRBV10-2 with TRBJ2-7; D not certain. The specimen comprised CD4+ or CD8+ T cells sorted from blood, sampled in a trial of the OX40 agonist ivuxolimab. CDR3 in amino acids: CASSELYEQYF. CDR3 coding DNA: TGCGCCAGCAGTGAGTTGTACGAGCAGTACTTC.